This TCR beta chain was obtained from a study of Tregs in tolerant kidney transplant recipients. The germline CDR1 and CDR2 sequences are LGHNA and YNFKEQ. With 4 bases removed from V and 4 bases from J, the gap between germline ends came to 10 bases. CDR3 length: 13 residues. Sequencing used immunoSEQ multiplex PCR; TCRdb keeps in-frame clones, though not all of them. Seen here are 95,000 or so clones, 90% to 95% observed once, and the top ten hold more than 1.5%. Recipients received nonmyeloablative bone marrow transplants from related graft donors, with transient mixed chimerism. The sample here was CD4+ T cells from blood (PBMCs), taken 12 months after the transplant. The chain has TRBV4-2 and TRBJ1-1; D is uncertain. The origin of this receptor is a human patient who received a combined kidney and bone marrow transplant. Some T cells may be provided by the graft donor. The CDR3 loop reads CASSRAGGTEAFF. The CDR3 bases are TGTGCCAGCAGCCGCGCCGGCGGCACTGAAGCTTTCTTT.